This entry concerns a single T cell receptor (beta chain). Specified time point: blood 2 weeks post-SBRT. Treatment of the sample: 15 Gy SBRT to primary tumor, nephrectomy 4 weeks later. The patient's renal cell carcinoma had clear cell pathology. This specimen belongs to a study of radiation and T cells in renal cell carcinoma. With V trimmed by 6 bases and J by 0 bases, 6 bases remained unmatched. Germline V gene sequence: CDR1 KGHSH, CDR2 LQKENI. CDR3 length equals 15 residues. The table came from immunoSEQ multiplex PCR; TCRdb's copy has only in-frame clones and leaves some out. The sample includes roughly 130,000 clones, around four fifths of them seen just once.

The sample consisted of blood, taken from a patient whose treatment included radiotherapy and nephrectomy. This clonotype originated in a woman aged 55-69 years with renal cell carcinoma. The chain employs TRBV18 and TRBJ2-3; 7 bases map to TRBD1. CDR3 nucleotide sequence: TGTGCCAGCTCGTCTCGACAGGGAAGCACAGATACGCAGTATTTT. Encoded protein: CASSSRQGSTDTQYF.